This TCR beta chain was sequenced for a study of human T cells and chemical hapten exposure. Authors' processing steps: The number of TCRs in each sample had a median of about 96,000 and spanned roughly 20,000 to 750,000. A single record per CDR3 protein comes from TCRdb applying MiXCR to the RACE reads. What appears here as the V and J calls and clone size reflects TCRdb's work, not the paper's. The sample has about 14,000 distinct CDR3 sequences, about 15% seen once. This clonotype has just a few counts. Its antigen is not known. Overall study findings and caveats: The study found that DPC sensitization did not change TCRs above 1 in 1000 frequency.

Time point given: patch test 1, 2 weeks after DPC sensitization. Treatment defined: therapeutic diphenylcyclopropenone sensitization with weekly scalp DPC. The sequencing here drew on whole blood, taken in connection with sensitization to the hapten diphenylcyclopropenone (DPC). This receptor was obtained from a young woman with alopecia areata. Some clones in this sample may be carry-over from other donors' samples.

DNA for the CDR3: TGTGCCACCAGCCGAGGGGCTAGCGGGAGCCATGAGCAGTTCTTC. This translates into CATSRGASGSHEQFF. J is TRBJ2-1 and V is TRBV24-1, with 10 nucleotides matching TRBD2. This CDR3 is built from 15 residues. The V segment lost 7 bases and the J segment 8 bases; nucleotides outside the gene matches: 10. Germline V CDR1 and CDR2: KGHDR, SFDVKD.